The 25 T cell receptor beta chains presented below share a single source sample, sequenced in a study of T cell repertoires in aging, cancer and after chemotherapy. TRB rearrangements spanning V, D and J were amplified using mixed TRB-A/B primers. TCRdb itself ran the multiplex PCR reads through MiXCR, one entry per CDR3 protein. The profile shows roughly 4,200 distinct CDR3 sequences, 25% to 30% of them singletons. TCR beta rearrangements were amplified from peripheral blood genomic DNA. Sequencing input: blood. The source of these receptors is a human donor with a blood cancer.

The V gene is TRBV9, the J gene TRBJ2-1; D is unresolved. CDR1 and CDR2 (germline): SGDLS, YYNGEE. This CDR3 contains 16 residues. V was shortened by 0 bases and J by 1 base, with 11 bases between the two germline ends. This CDR3 is CASSVVARLSYNEQFF. CDR3 sequence (DNA): TGTGCCAGCAGCGTAGTTGCTAGATTGTCCTACAATGAGCAGTTCTTC. The full variable domain, its missing parts supplied by reference TRBV9 and TRBJ2-1, is DSGVTQTPKHLITATGQRVTLRCSPRSGDLSVYWYQQSLDQGLQFLIQYYNGEERAKGNILERFSAQQFPDLHSELNLSSLELGDSALYFCASSVVARLSYNEQFFGPGTRLTVL.

This clonotype was observed a handful of times. The chain recombines TRBV6-5 with TRBJ1-3, with D uncertain. The CDR3 has 13 residues. Germline CDR1 reads MNHEY; CDR2 reads SVGAGI. V was clipped by 4 bases and J by 2 bases, with 6 bases between them. The CDR3 DNA reads as TGTGCCAGCAGTTCTGGTACTGGAAACACCATATATTTT. Translation: CASSSGTGNTIYF.

This clonotype occurred once. The gene calls are TRBV20-1 and TRBJ2-7; TRBD2 might be the D (6 bases). Trimming removed 7 bases from V and 3 bases from J, with 10 bases in between. The germline gives CDR1 DFQATT, CDR2 SNEGSKA (reference sequence). There are 11 residues in the CDR3. CDR3 DNA: TGCAGTGGGCTAGCGTTCTACGAGCAGTACTTC. The encoded protein is CSGLAFYEQYF.

The CDR3 reads CASSYPGSDTQYF. In nucleotides, the CDR3 is TGTGCCAGCAGTTACCCAGGGTCAGATACGCAGTATTTT. The chain links TRBV6-2 or TRBV6-3 to TRBJ2-3; D is perhaps TRBD1 (5 bases). The CDR3 is made up of 13 amino acids. Germline V CDR1 and CDR2: MNHEY, SVGEGT. Trimming left V 2 bases short and J 4 bases short, with 7 bases between.

This clonotype has just a few counts. Likely a read error: the CDR3 ends without its conserved phenylalanine or tryptophan. The limits of the CDR3 on the DNA are not certain, so only TCRdb's listed CDR3 is given. The V gene is TRBV20-1, the J gene TRBJ2-1; the DNA was not used to check the table's D call, TRBD1. The CDR3 spans 11 residues, counting both ends. Germline-derived CDR1 and CDR2 are DFQATT and SNEGSKA (reference sequence). The CDR3 here is CSATIAGREGV.

By sample share, this clonotype is medium-sized (0.01 to 0.1%). The genes are TRBV13 and TRBJ2-6; 8 bases align to TRBD2. Trimming cost V 0 bases and J 0 bases; bases outside gene matches: 4. This CDR3 has 18 amino acids. Germline-derived CDR1 and CDR2 are PRHDT and FYEKMQ (reference sequence). This CDR3 reads CASSLGVSGNSGANVLTF. The CDR3 DNA follows: TGTGCCAGCAGCTTAGGGGTTAGCGGGAACTCTGGGGCCAACGTCCTGACTTTC.

By frequency in the sample, this clonotype is medium-sized. V is TRBV19 and J is TRBJ2-1; 7 bases match TRBD1. CDR3 length equals 14 residues. The V gene end was trimmed by 0 bases and the J gene end by 9 bases; junction bases not matched to a gene: 5. Per germline, CDR1 LNHDA and CDR2 SQIVND (reference sequence). The CDR3: CASSIETGTAEQFF. Written as DNA, the CDR3 is TGTGCCAGTAGTATAGAGACCGGGACAGCTGAGCAGTTCTTC.

The J gene is TRBJ2-3, the V gene TRBV7-9; D gene uncertain. Germline assignment: CDR1 SEHNR and CDR2 FQNEAQ (reference sequence). The length of the CDR3 is 16 residues. The V and J ends lost 3 bases and 1 base respectively, with 14 bases between them. CDR3 sequence: CASSLEPDSGTDTQYF. The CDR3 DNA reads TGTGCCAGCAGCTTGGAGCCCGATTCGGGCACAGATACGCAGTATTTT. The entire variable domain, with the rest obtained from reference TRBV7-9 and TRBJ2-3, is as follows: DTGVSQNPRHKITKRGQNVTFRCDPISEHNRLYWYRQTLGQGPEFLTYFQNEAQLEKSRLLSDRFSAERPKGSFSTLEIQRTEQGDSAMYLCASSLEPDSGTDTQYFGPGTRLTVL.

V usage is TRBV20-1 and J usage is TRBJ1-2, with 7 bases lining up with TRBD1. The J segment lost 9 bases and the V segment lost 0 bases, leaving 13 bases of the junction unmatched. The CDR3 runs to 15 residues. Germline V lookup: CDR1 DFQATT, CDR2 SNEGSKA (reference sequence). CDR3 amino acids: CSARESDRVINRYTF. CDR3 nucleotide sequence: TGCAGTGCTAGAGAATCTGACAGGGTAATTAATCGCTACACCTTC.

By proportion, this clonotype is medium-sized (0.01 to 0.1%). V and J are TRBV5-1 and TRBJ2-5; 10 bases are a match to TRBD2. The J segment lost 1 base and the V segment lost 0 bases, leaving 0 bases of the junction unmatched. Germline V gene data show CDR1 as SGHRS and CDR2 as YFSETQ. This CDR3 comprises 15 residues. The CDR3 DNA follows: TGCGCCAGCAGCTTGGGACTAGCGGGCCAAGAGACCCAGTACTTC. It encodes CASSLGLAGQETQYF.

This clonotype qualifies as medium-sized (0.01 to 0.1%). The chain employs TRBV6-5 and TRBJ2-3; D ambiguous. From germline, CDR1 is MNHEY and CDR2 SVGAGI. The CDR3 totals 14 residues. V dropped 5 bases and J dropped 0 bases, with 9 bases sitting between them. This chain's CDR3 is CASSHDGSTDTQYF. DNA for the CDR3: TGTGCCAGCAGTCATGACGGAAGCACAGATACGCAGTATTTT.

The V gene is TRBV19, the J gene TRBJ1-5; tentatively, D is TRBD1 (5 bases). The CDR3 is made up of 16 amino acids. The V gene lost 6 bases and the J gene lost 0 bases, with 15 bases spanning the gap. Germline-derived CDR1 and CDR2 are LNHDA and SQIVND (reference sequence). The CDR3 here is CASRFQGPYSNQPQHF. In DNA, the CDR3 is TGTGCCAGTAGATTCCAGGGACCGTATAGCAATCAGCCCCAGCATTTT. Variable domain in full (rest from reference TRBV19 and TRBJ1-5): DGGITQSPKYLFRKEGQNVTLSCEQNLNHDAMYWYRQDPGQGLRLIYYSQIVNDFQKGDIAEGYSVSREKKESFPLTVTSAQKNPTAFYLCASRFQGPYSNQPQHFGDGTRLSIL.

To note about this clonotype: It may be a read error: a sequence one base away is much more abundant. The chain joins TRBV6-1 to TRBJ2-3, with TRBD2 identical over 8 bases. The length of the CDR3 is 12 residues. CDR1 and CDR2 (germline): MNHNS, SASEGT. The CDR3 loop reads CASRIGGDTQCF. In DNA, the CDR3 is TGTGCCAGCAGGATCGGGGGGGATACGCAGTGTTTT.

The rearrangement links TRBV7-2 to TRBJ2-3, with 7 bases fitting TRBD2. This CDR3 has 14 amino acids. The V and J ends lost 3 bases and 4 bases, in that order; junction bases with no gene match: 4. CDR1 and CDR2 from the germline V gene are SGHTA and FQGNSA. CDR3 in amino acids: CASSFGDYPDTQYF. The CDR3 DNA reads as TGTGCCAGCAGCTTCGGGGACTACCCAGATACGCAGTATTTT.

In this sample, this clonotype is medium-sized. The genes are TRBV10-2 and TRBJ2-7; no firm D call. Germline V gene sequence: CDR1 WSHSY, CDR2 SAAADI. The V gene lost 6 bases and the J gene lost 2 bases, with 8 bases spanning the gap. This CDR3 comprises 12 residues. CDR3 DNA sequence: TGCGCCAGCAGCAAAGACGCCTACGAGCAGTACTTC. This codes for CASSKDAYEQYF.

The sample holds a few counts of this clonotype. This rearrangement joins TRBV19 to TRBJ1-1, with D uncertain. The germline V gene has CDR1 LNHDA and CDR2 SQIVND (reference sequence). V lost 8 bases to trimming and J lost 6 bases, with 13 bases between them. This CDR3 region has 12 residues. DNA for the CDR3: TGTGCCAGTTCTCTAGGTATGGCTGAAGCTTTCTTT. Its translation is CASSLGMAEAFF.

This chain uses TRBV15 with TRBJ2-5; 7 bases match TRBD2. Trimming removed 2 bases from V and 5 bases from J; junction bases left unmatched: 20. This CDR3 region has 19 residues. Germline V CDR1 and CDR2: LNHNV, YYDKDF (reference sequence). The CDR3 reads CATSRFRGDEANARETQYF. The CDR3 nucleotides read TGTGCCACCAGCAGATTCCGGGGGGACGAGGCCAACGCACGTGAGACCCAGTACTTC.

The chain uses TRBV28 and TRBJ2-2; D is tentatively TRBD1 or TRBD2 (6 bases each). The CDR3 spans 14 residues. Germline V gene sequence: CDR1 MDHEN, CDR2 SYDVKM. Trimming took 2 bases from V and 5 from J, leaving 9 bases between them. CDR3 region: CASSLGGLTGELFF. CDR3 nucleotide sequence: TGTGCCAGCAGTTTAGGGGGGCTGACCGGGGAGCTGTTTTTT. The full variable domain, completed using reference TRBV28 and TRBJ2-2, is DVKVTQSSRYLVKRTGEKVFLECVQDMDHENMFWYRQDPGLGLRLIYFSYDVKMKEKGDIPEGYSVSREKKERFSLILESASTNQTSMYLCASSLGGLTGELFFGEGSRLTVL.

Within the sample, this clonotype is medium-sized. The rearrangement links TRBV7-9 to TRBJ1-2; TRBD1 aligns across 7 bases. This CDR3 comprises 15 residues. V dropped 4 bases and J dropped 6; count of bases not matched to a gene: 11. The germline V gene has CDR1 SEHNR and CDR2 FQNEAQ (reference sequence). The CDR3 DNA follows: TGTGCCAGCAGCTCAGACTACCGGGACAGCCATGGCTACACCTTC. Amino acids: CASSSDYRDSHGYTF.

This clonotype was detected a few times. The V and J genes are TRBV6-1 and TRBJ2-7; the D gene is possibly TRBD2 (5 bases). Trimming stripped 3 bases from V and 7 bases from J, with 19 bases between. Germline V gene sequence: CDR1 MNHNS, CDR2 SASEGT. The CDR3 totals 15 residues. The CDR3 DNA reads TGTGCCAGCAGTGACCCTTCCGAGAGGGAGATTGAGCAGTACTTC. This sequence encodes CASSDPSEREIEQYF.

The sample holds a few counts of this clonotype. V is TRBV19 and J is TRBJ1-5; D not resolved. The CDR3 has 13 amino acids. Trimming shortened V by 2 bases and J by 4 bases, and 6 bases separated the two germline ends. Per germline, CDR1 LNHDA and CDR2 SQIVND (reference sequence). The CDR3 spells CASSITINQPQHF. As DNA, the CDR3 is TGTGCCAGTAGTATAACAATTAATCAGCCCCAGCATTTT.

The rearrangement uses TRBV27 and TRBJ1-2; possibly TRBD1 for D (6 bases). CDR1 is MNHEY and CDR2 is SMNVEV in the germline V gene (reference sequence). V lost 4 bases, J lost 6 bases, and 12 bases lay in between. CDR3 length equals 13 residues. The CDR3 region is CASSSPTGHGYTF. The CDR3 nucleotides read TGTGCCAGCAGTTCCCCGACAGGTCATGGCTACACCTTC.

This clonotype ranks as medium-sized. The J gene is TRBJ2-2, the V gene TRBV6-6; 9 bases fit TRBD1. Germline trimming cut 5 bases from V and 3 bases from J; bases unmatched to any gene: 10. Germline V CDR1 and CDR2: MNHNY, SVGAGI (reference sequence). The CDR3 covers 17 residues. This chain's CDR3 is CASSKNRGRKDTGELFF. CDR3 in DNA: TGTGCCAGCAGTAAAAACAGGGGGCGGAAGGACACCGGGGAGCTGTTTTTT.

This clonotype is termed medium-sized (0.01 to 0.1%). The rearrangement joins TRBV6-6 to TRBJ2-6; D is unresolved. This CDR3 is built from 16 residues. Germline V gene sequence: CDR1 MNHNY, CDR2 SVGAGI (reference sequence). V was trimmed by 6 bases and J by 4 bases, leaving 16 bases between them. CDR3 amino acids: CASSNNPSAGANVLTF. CDR3 nucleotides: TGTGCCAGCAGCAATAATCCGTCTGCAGGGGCCAACGTCCTGACTTTC.

This clonotype is medium-sized (0.01 to 0.1%) by share. This chain joins TRBV19 and TRBJ2-3; D unresolved. Trimming took 7 bases from V and 6 from J, leaving 14 bases between them. Looked up from germline, CDR1 is LNHDA and CDR2 is SQIVND (reference sequence). CDR3 length: 13 residues. The CDR3 sequence: CASTPGSSDTQYF. For the CDR3, the DNA is TGTGCCAGTACCCCGGGTAGTTCGGATACGCAGTATTTT.